The sequence of this T cell receptor beta chain was determined in a study of T cell repertoires in cytomegalovirus infection. Turning to the study itself: CMV infection plus the matching HLA type was flagged by public TCR beta signatures.

V was pared by 4 bases and J by 4 bases, with 14 bases between. Germline V lookup: CDR1 SGHVS, CDR2 FNYEAQ. The CDR3 is 15 residues long. Whole-study findings and limits: The cumulative frequency of public TCR beta families identified carriers of CMV plus the relevant HLA. In two of eight donors, the top clonotype was HLA-C-restricted CMV-specific.

TCRdb re-derived calls from the reads in MiXCR, one entry per CDR3 protein. The sample lists 500,000 or so distinct CDR3 sequences, 16% occurring once. This clonotype was detected many times. Its antigen remains unidentified. The chain employs TRBV7-6 and TRBJ2-1; D is perhaps TRBD1 (5 bases). This sequence originates from a human donor in good health (CMV status not recorded). Some clones in this sample may be carry-over from other donors' samples. The sequencing sample was made of CD8+ T cells from PBMCs. Here the CDR3 reads CASSSRQPAYNEQFF. CDR3 nucleotide sequence: TGTGCCAGCAGCTCACGACAGCCAGCTTACAATGAGCAGTTCTTC.